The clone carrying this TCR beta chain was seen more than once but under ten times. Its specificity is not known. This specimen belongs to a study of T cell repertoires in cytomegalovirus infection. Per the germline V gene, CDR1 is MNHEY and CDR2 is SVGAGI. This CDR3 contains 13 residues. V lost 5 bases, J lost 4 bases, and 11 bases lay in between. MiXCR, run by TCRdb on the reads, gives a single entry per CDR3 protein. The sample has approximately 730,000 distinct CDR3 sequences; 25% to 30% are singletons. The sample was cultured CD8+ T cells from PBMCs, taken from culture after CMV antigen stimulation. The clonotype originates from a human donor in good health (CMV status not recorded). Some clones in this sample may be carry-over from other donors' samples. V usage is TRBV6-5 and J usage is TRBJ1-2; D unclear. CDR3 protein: CASSTSQIYGYTF. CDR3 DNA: TGTGCCAGCAGTACGTCTCAGATCTATGGCTACACCTTC.